A selection of T cell receptor beta chains follows, all from one sample in a study of blood T cell repertoires in COVID-19. Clones were sequenced by immunoSEQ multiplex PCR, and TCRdb holds only the in-frame ones, with some missing. The data hold roughly 260,000 clones, with roughly nine tenths observed a single time. Sequenced input: peripheral blood. These receptors all stem from a man aged 40-49 years who had recovered from COVID-19. Both conserved end residues are part of each CDR3. D genes are given only for firm matches. Rows give clone size only sometimes, using once, few, many, or a class for an expanded clone.

abundance: NA; d_gene: NA; j_gene: TRBJ1-2; len: 15; v_gene: TRBV7-2; CDR3nt: TGTGCCAGCAGCTTAGCAGGAGACGGGGACTATGGCTACACCTTC; CDR3aa: CASSLAGDGDYGYTF
abundance: NA; d_gene: TRBD2; j_gene: TRBJ2-1; len: 16; v_gene: TRBV4-2; CDR3nt: TGTGCCAGCAGCCCCGCGACTAGCGGGGGACACAATGAGCAGTTCTTC; CDR3aa: CASSPATSGGHNEQFF
abundance: NA; d_gene: NA; j_gene: TRBJ1-1; len: 15; v_gene: TRBV11-2; CDR3nt: TGTGCCAGCAGCTTAGATAGGGGCAGGGGAACTGAAGCTTTCTTT; CDR3aa: CASSLDRGRGTEAFF
abundance: NA; d_gene: NA; j_gene: TRBJ2-3; len: 18; v_gene: TRBV14; CDR3nt: TGTGCCAGCAGCCAAGATCGTGGGCAGGCCCTTTTCGCAGATACGCAGTATTTT; CDR3aa: CASSQDRGQALFADTQYF
abundance: NA; d_gene: NA; j_gene: TRBJ2-7; len: 14; v_gene: TRBV11-2; CDR3nt: TGTGCCAGCAGCTTAGATGGGCTATACTACGAGCAGTACTTC; CDR3aa: CASSLDGLYYEQYF
abundance: NA; d_gene: NA; j_gene: TRBJ1-2; len: 15; v_gene: TRBV10-3; CDR3nt: TGTGCCATCAGCTCCGATGAGTCCGGGGGTGATGGCTACACCTTC; CDR3aa: CAISSDESGGDGYTF
abundance: NA; d_gene: NA; j_gene: TRBJ1-1; len: 15; v_gene: TRBV7-9; CDR3nt: TGTGCCAGCAGCTCCCCGGACACGGCGAACACTGAAGCTTTCTTT; CDR3aa: CASSSPDTANTEAFF
abundance: NA; d_gene: TRBD1; j_gene: TRBJ2-2; len: 14; v_gene: TRBV19; CDR3nt: TGTGCCAGCGAGTTAGGACAGGCGGCCGGGGAGCTGTTTTTT; CDR3aa: CASELGQAAGELFF
abundance: NA; d_gene: NA; j_gene: TRBJ1-5; len: 17; v_gene: TRBV19; CDR3nt: TGTGCCAGTAGTATAGACAGGGACGGGGGAAGCAATCAGCCCCAGCATTTT; CDR3aa: CASSIDRDGGSNQPQHF
abundance: NA; d_gene: TRBD1; j_gene: TRBJ1-1; len: 13; v_gene: TRBV6-2/TRBV6-3; CDR3nt: TGTGCCAGCAGTAAAGCGGGACAGGGTGAAGCTTTCTTT; CDR3aa: CASSKAGQGEAFF
abundance: NA; d_gene: TRBD2; j_gene: TRBJ2-5; len: 17; v_gene: TRBV5-4; CDR3nt: TGTGCCAGCAGCTTGATCGTCCTAGCGGGAGGCCAAGAGACCCAGTACTTC; CDR3aa: CASSLIVLAGGQETQYF
abundance: NA; d_gene: TRBD1; j_gene: TRBJ2-7; len: 16; v_gene: TRBV6-9; CDR3nt: TGTGCCAGCAGTTATCCAGGGGACAGGGAATGGTACGAGCAGTACTTC; CDR3aa: CASSYPGDREWYEQYF
abundance: many; d_gene: NA; j_gene: TRBJ1-2; len: 15; v_gene: TRBV19; CDR3nt: TGTGCCAGTAGTACCTCTCTTGCCAGGTACTATGGCTACACCTTC; CDR3aa: CASSTSLARYYGYTF
abundance: once; d_gene: NA; j_gene: TRBJ2-2; len: 14; v_gene: TRBV25-1; CDR3nt: TGTGCCAGCAGTGTTAATAAGAACACCGGGGAGCTGTTTTTT; CDR3aa: CASSVNKNTGELFF
abundance: NA; d_gene: TRBD2; j_gene: TRBJ2-2; len: 18; v_gene: TRBV6-2/TRBV6-3; CDR3nt: TGTGCCAGCAGTAGCCGGACTAGCGGGAGGGCCCTCCGCGGGGAGCTGTTTTTT; CDR3aa: CASSSRTSGRALRGELFF
abundance: NA; d_gene: NA; j_gene: TRBJ1-6; len: 16; v_gene: TRBV9; CDR3nt: TGTGCCAGCGCGCCCGGGGGGGCGAGCCAGGTTTCACCCCTCCACTTT; CDR3aa: CASAPGGASQVSPLHF
abundance: once; d_gene: TRBD1; j_gene: TRBJ1-1; len: 15; v_gene: TRBV18; CDR3nt: TGTGCCAGCTCACAAGAGACAGGGGGATGGACTGAAGCTTTCTTT; CDR3aa: CASSQETGGWTEAFF
abundance: NA; d_gene: TRBD1; j_gene: TRBJ1-2; len: 17; v_gene: TRBV18; CDR3nt: TGTGCCAGCTCATCAGACAGGGGTACTTTAACTAACTATGGCTACACCTTC; CDR3aa: CASSSDRGTLTNYGYTF
abundance: few; d_gene: TRBD2; j_gene: TRBJ2-1; len: 13; v_gene: TRBV19; CDR3nt: TGTGCCAGTAGTATGGGAGGGTACAATGAGCAGTTCTTC; CDR3aa: CASSMGGYNEQFF
abundance: NA; d_gene: NA; j_gene: TRBJ2-7; len: 14; v_gene: TRBV30; CDR3nt: TGTGCCTGGACCCCCCCCAGGGGAAGATACGAGCAGTACTTC; CDR3aa: CAWTPPRGRYEQYF
abundance: NA; d_gene: TRBD2; j_gene: TRBJ2-5; len: 12; v_gene: TRBV2; CDR3nt: TGTGCCAGCAGAGGGGAGGGAGAGACCCAGTACTTC; CDR3aa: CASRGEGETQYF
abundance: NA; d_gene: NA; j_gene: TRBJ2-7; len: 13; v_gene: TRBV5-1; CDR3nt: TGCGCCAGCAGCTTTTCCGGGGGCTACGAGCAGTACTTC; CDR3aa: CASSFSGGYEQYF
abundance: few; d_gene: TRBD1; j_gene: TRBJ1-1; len: 16; v_gene: TRBV15; CDR3nt: TGTGCCACCAGCGGGGTATCGGGACAGGGGAAGACTGAAGCTTTCTTT; CDR3aa: CATSGVSGQGKTEAFF